These T cell receptor beta chains were read from a single sample in a study of cytomegalovirus exposure and HLA in healthy donors. The table came from immunoSEQ multiplex PCR; TCRdb's copy has only in-frame clones and leaves some out. The profile shows about 150,000 clones, approximately 70% of them singletons. Sequencing was performed on PBMCs. These receptors all stem from a woman aged 55-70 years in good health and CMV-seropositive. The CDR3 runs from the conserved cysteine through the conserved F or W. D genes are given only for firm matches. Clone sizes are given selectively: once, few, many, or a class where the clone is expanded.

d_call: .
v_call: TRBV5-6
j_call: TRBJ2-6
clone_size: .
cdr3_aa: CASSSSGQGRSGANVLTF
cdr3_nt: TGTGCCAGCAGCTCATCGGGGCAGGGGCGCTCTGGGGCCAACGTCCTGACTTTC

d_call: TRBD2
v_call: TRBV27
j_call: TRBJ2-1
clone_size: .
cdr3_aa: CASSFESGLVLEQFF
cdr3_nt: TGTGCCAGCAGTTTTGAATCGGGACTAGTCCTTGAGCAGTTCTTC

d_call: TRBD1
v_call: TRBV5-5
j_call: TRBJ2-1
clone_size: few
cdr3_aa: CASSLGQGKNEQFF
cdr3_nt: TGTGCCAGCAGCTTGGGACAGGGGAAAAATGAGCAGTTCTTC

d_call: TRBD1
v_call: TRBV7-3
j_call: TRBJ1-1
clone_size: .
cdr3_aa: CASRLGQDGEAFF
cdr3_nt: TGTGCCAGCAGATTGGGACAGGATGGTGAAGCTTTCTTT

d_call: .
v_call: TRBV5-6
j_call: TRBJ2-7
clone_size: .
cdr3_aa: CASSLTLRGYEQYF
cdr3_nt: TGTGCCAGCAGCTTAACACTTCGGGGCTACGAGCAGTACTTC

d_call: TRBD1
v_call: TRBV5-4
j_call: TRBJ1-2
clone_size: .
cdr3_aa: CASSSGGPYGYTF
cdr3_nt: TGTGCCAGCAGCTCAGGGGGCCCTTATGGCTACACCTTC

d_call: TRBD1
v_call: TRBV9
j_call: TRBJ2-2
clone_size: .
cdr3_aa: CASSLGTGNDPGELFF
cdr3_nt: TGTGCCAGCAGCCTAGGGACAGGGAACGACCCCGGGGAGCTGTTTTTT

d_call: TRBD1
v_call: TRBV29-1
j_call: TRBJ1-5
clone_size: .
cdr3_aa: CSVGQGRDQPQHF
cdr3_nt: TGCAGCGTTGGACAGGGTCGGGATCAGCCCCAGCATTTT

d_call: TRBD1
v_call: TRBV6-1
j_call: TRBJ1-1
clone_size: .
cdr3_aa: CASTEGAPPEAFF
cdr3_nt: TGTGCCAGCACCGAGGGGGCGCCCCCTGAAGCTTTCTTT

d_call: TRBD2
v_call: TRBV2
j_call: TRBJ2-1
clone_size: .
cdr3_aa: CASSPPSGDGQFF
cdr3_nt: TGTGCCAGCAGCCCTCCTAGCGGAGATGGGCAGTTCTTC

d_call: .
v_call: TRBV28
j_call: TRBJ1-1
clone_size: .
cdr3_aa: CASIAPPGHMGTEAFF
cdr3_nt: TGTGCCAGCATCGCTCCTCCGGGACACATGGGCACTGAAGCTTTCTTT

d_call: .
v_call: TRBV6-5
j_call: TRBJ1-2
clone_size: .
cdr3_aa: CASSRGPPYGYTF
cdr3_nt: TGTGCCAGCAGTCGCGGGCCCCCCTATGGCTACACCTTC

d_call: .
v_call: TRBV5-6
j_call: TRBJ2-7
clone_size: .
cdr3_aa: CASSLASRSYEQYF
cdr3_nt: TGTGCCAGCAGCTTGGCTAGCCGCTCCTACGAGCAGTACTTC

d_call: .
v_call: TRBV6-6
j_call: TRBJ1-1
clone_size: .
cdr3_aa: CASRYRDTNTEAFF
cdr3_nt: TGTGCCAGCAGGTACAGGGACACCAACACTGAAGCTTTCTTT

d_call: .
v_call: TRBV28
j_call: TRBJ1-2
clone_size: .
cdr3_aa: CASSLRRVGYTF
cdr3_nt: TGTGCCAGCAGTTTACGCAGGGTTGGCTACACCTTC

d_call: .
v_call: TRBV29-1
j_call: TRBJ2-1
clone_size: .
cdr3_aa: CSAAGTVNEQFF
cdr3_nt: TGCAGCGCCGCTGGCACCGTCAATGAGCAGTTCTTC

d_call: .
v_call: TRBV27
j_call: TRBJ2-3
clone_size: .
cdr3_aa: CASSLWGEGTDTQYF
cdr3_nt: TGTGCCAGCAGTCTTTGGGGGGAAGGCACAGATACGCAGTATTTT

d_call: .
v_call: TRBV7-2
j_call: TRBJ2-2
clone_size: .
cdr3_aa: CASSRPRGTGELFF
cdr3_nt: TGTGCCAGCAGCCGGCCAAGGGGCACCGGGGAGCTGTTTTTT

d_call: TRBD2
v_call: TRBV28
j_call: TRBJ2-1
clone_size: .
cdr3_aa: CAITGTSNEQFF
cdr3_nt: TGTGCCATCACCGGGACTAGCAATGAGCAGTTCTTC

d_call: .
v_call: TRBV18
j_call: TRBJ2-7
clone_size: .
cdr3_aa: CASSIDRNNEQYF
cdr3_nt: TGTGCCAGCTCAATCGACAGGAACAACGAGCAGTACTTC

d_call: .
v_call: TRBV2
j_call: TRBJ2-2
clone_size: once
cdr3_aa: CASSEAAGNTGELFF
cdr3_nt: TGTGCCAGCAGTGAAGCGGCGGGGAACACCGGGGAGCTGTTTTTT

d_call: .
v_call: TRBV2
j_call: TRBJ2-6
clone_size: .
cdr3_aa: CASRTEGRANVLTF
cdr3_nt: TGTGCCAGCAGGACTGAGGGCAGGGCCAACGTCCTGACTTTC

d_call: TRBD1
v_call: TRBV5-1
j_call: TRBJ2-7
clone_size: few
cdr3_aa: CASSFGTTGGKLRYEQYF
cdr3_nt: TGCGCCAGCAGCTTCGGGACGACAGGGGGCAAACTGCGCTACGAGCAGTACTTC

d_call: TRBD2
v_call: TRBV9
j_call: TRBJ2-3
clone_size: .
cdr3_aa: CASSASPGLATDTQYF
cdr3_nt: TGTGCCAGCAGCGCCTCCCCCGGACTAGCCACAGATACGCAGTATTTT

d_call: TRBD1
v_call: TRBV6-1
j_call: TRBJ1-2
clone_size: .
cdr3_aa: CASSLTLTGGYGYTF
cdr3_nt: TGTGCCAGCAGCCTTACTCTGACAGGGGGGTATGGCTACACCTTC

d_call: .
v_call: TRBV15
j_call: TRBJ1-1
clone_size: .
cdr3_aa: CATSRGGSWGTEAFF
cdr3_nt: TGTGCCACCAGCAGAGGAGGGAGTTGGGGCACTGAAGCTTTCTTT

d_call: TRBD2
v_call: TRBV4-1
j_call: TRBJ2-7
clone_size: .
cdr3_aa: CASSREGTSGTYEQYF
cdr3_nt: TGCGCCAGCAGCCGCGAGGGGACTAGCGGGACCTACGAGCAGTACTTC

d_call: .
v_call: TRBV27
j_call: TRBJ2-5
clone_size: few
cdr3_aa: CASSLEETQYF
cdr3_nt: TGTGCCAGCAGTTTGGAGGAGACCCAGTACTTC

d_call: .
v_call: TRBV6-1
j_call: TRBJ1-2
clone_size: few
cdr3_aa: CASNPTHNYGYTF
cdr3_nt: TGTGCCAGCAATCCGACACATAACTATGGCTACACCTTC

d_call: TRBD1
v_call: TRBV9
j_call: TRBJ2-1
clone_size: .
cdr3_aa: CASGQGSSYNEQFF
cdr3_nt: TGTGCCAGCGGACAGGGGAGCTCCTACAATGAGCAGTTCTTC

d_call: .
v_call: TRBV30
j_call: TRBJ2-6
clone_size: .
cdr3_aa: CAWSVLSGANVLTF
cdr3_nt: TGTGCCTGGAGTGTTCTCTCTGGGGCCAACGTCCTGACTTTC

d_call: TRBD1
v_call: TRBV5-6
j_call: TRBJ1-5
clone_size: few
cdr3_aa: CASSLRGAGGIQPQHF
cdr3_nt: TGTGCCAGCAGCTTAAGGGGGGCAGGGGGTATTCAGCCCCAGCATTTT

d_call: .
v_call: TRBV15
j_call: TRBJ1-4
clone_size: .
cdr3_aa: CATRIRRSTNEKPFF
cdr3_nt: TGTGCCACCAGAATCCGACGGTCAACTAATGAAAAACCGTTTTTT

d_call: TRBD1
v_call: TRBV10-3
j_call: TRBJ1-2
clone_size: .
cdr3_aa: CAISEGTGQGYTF
cdr3_nt: TGTGCCATCAGTGAAGGGACAGGACAGGGCTACACCTTC

d_call: TRBD1
v_call: TRBV27
j_call: TRBJ1-5
clone_size: .
cdr3_aa: CASSLGTGEDQPQHF
cdr3_nt: TGTGCCAGCAGCCTTGGGACAGGGGAGGATCAGCCCCAGCATTTT

d_call: .
v_call: TRBV7-9
j_call: TRBJ2-5
clone_size: .
cdr3_aa: CASTKGGPSETQYF
cdr3_nt: TGTGCCAGCACCAAGGGGGGGCCAAGTGAGACCCAGTACTTC

d_call: TRBD2
v_call: TRBV6-6
j_call: TRBJ2-3
clone_size: .
cdr3_aa: CASSSGGSADTQYF
cdr3_nt: TGTGCCAGCAGTTCCGGCGGGAGCGCAGATACGCAGTATTTT

d_call: .
v_call: TRBV25-1
j_call: TRBJ2-4
clone_size: few
cdr3_aa: CASSGRVNIQYF
cdr3_nt: TGTGCCAGCAGTGGCAGGGTAAACATTCAGTACTTC

d_call: .
v_call: TRBV6-6
j_call: TRBJ2-1
clone_size: .
cdr3_aa: CASRGLGGEQFF
cdr3_nt: TGTGCCAGCAGGGGATTGGGGGGAGAGCAGTTCTTC

d_call: .
v_call: TRBV6-6
j_call: TRBJ1-5
clone_size: .
cdr3_aa: CASSPSSGRRNQPQHF
cdr3_nt: TGTGCCAGCAGTCCGTCCTCCGGGAGAAGGAATCAGCCCCAGCATTTT

d_call: .
v_call: TRBV28
j_call: TRBJ1-5
clone_size: .
cdr3_aa: CASSFGEVSNQPQHF
cdr3_nt: TGTGCCAGCAGTTTCGGTGAGGTTAGCAATCAGCCCCAGCATTTT

d_call: TRBD1
v_call: TRBV5-1
j_call: TRBJ2-7
clone_size: .
cdr3_aa: CASSLDRTGSYEQYF
cdr3_nt: TGCGCCAGCAGCTTGGATCGGACAGGTTCCTACGAGCAGTACTTC

d_call: .
v_call: TRBV7-8
j_call: TRBJ2-5
clone_size: .
cdr3_aa: CATALGGVGSQYF
cdr3_nt: TGTGCCACAGCACTGGGGGGAGTGGGGTCCCAGTACTTC

d_call: .
v_call: TRBV7-8
j_call: TRBJ2-7
clone_size: .
cdr3_aa: CASSLRGYEQYF
cdr3_nt: TGTGCCAGCAGCTTAAGGGGCTACGAGCAGTACTTC